Following are 30 T cell receptor beta chains from one sample sequenced in a study of blood T cells in healthy people across ages. For the second PCR, which ran for about 7 to 12 cycles, a sample-barcoded 5' primer and a J-beta primer mix were used. MiXCR, applied by TCRdb to the 5' RACE reads, yields one record per CDR3 protein. This sample carries about 800,000 distinct CDR3 sequences, more than 20% of them seen once, and the ten largest clones take more than 3%. The data also belong to a second study, concerning T cells of mothers and their children.

The sequencing sample was made of blood. The receptor source for this set is a boy younger than 18 in good health.

This sequence joins TRBV28 and TRBJ2-5; D might be TRBD1 (7 bases). This CDR3 region has 13 residues. Trimming left V 2 bases short and J 7 bases short, with 11 bases between. Germline values: CDR1 MDHEN, CDR2 SYDVKM. Written as DNA, the CDR3 is TGTGCCAGCAGTTTAGCAGGGGGAGGGACCCAGTACTTC. It encodes CASSLAGGGTQYF.

This clonotype was observed a few times. The chain couples TRBV27 to TRBJ2-3; D gene unclear. Germline loops: CDR1 MNHEY, CDR2 SMNVEV (reference sequence). The V and J ends lost 8 bases and 5 bases respectively, with 14 bases between them. The CDR3 is made up of 13 amino acids. CDR3 region: CASSKGNIDTQYF. In nucleotides, the CDR3 is TGTGCCAGCTCGAAGGGAAATATAGATACGCAGTATTTT.

The rearrangement links TRBV7-2 to TRBJ2-5; D could derive from TRBD1 or TRBD2 (6 bases each). The better agreement between TRBJ2-7 and the DNA end casts doubt on the J call. The CDR3 covers 14 residues. Germline V gene lookup returns CDR1 SGHTA and CDR2 FQGNSA. The CDR3 DNA sequence: TGTGCCAGCAGTCGTGGAGGGGGCTCCTACGAGCAGTACTTC. It is translated as CASSRGGGSYEQYF.

J is TRBJ1-2 and V is TRBV27; unclear D gene. There are 14 residues in the CDR3. Looked up from germline, CDR1 is MNHEY and CDR2 is SMNVEV (reference sequence). Trimming cost V 3 bases and J 8 bases, with 16 bases left between them. The CDR3 nucleotides read TGTGCCAGCAGTTTCTCGGACCGGGTCGGGGGCTACACCTTC. Its translation is CASSFSDRVGGYTF.

This chain uses TRBV11-2 with TRBJ1-5; the D gene is possibly TRBD1 (5 bases). There are 16 residues in the CDR3. Deletions cut 5 bases from V and 7 bases from J, with 21 bases between. From germline, CDR1 is SGHAT and CDR2 FQNNGV. CDR3 DNA: TGTGCCAGCAGCGGATCCGAGGGCGGGGGAGAACAGCCCCAGCATTTT. The encoded protein is CASSGSEGGGEQPQHF.

This clonotype was detected a few times. The J gene is TRBJ1-1, the V gene TRBV27; D gene unclear. CDR1 and CDR2 from the germline V gene are MNHEY and SMNVEV (reference sequence). CDR3 length: 14 residues. With 1 base removed from V and 4 bases from J, the gap between germline ends came to 10 bases. The DNA for the CDR3 is TGTGCCAGCAGTTTATTGGGTGTTGGCACTGAAGCTTTCTTT. Translation gives CASSLLGVGTEAFF.

The chain combines TRBV29-1 with TRBJ2-1; tentative D call: TRBD2 (7 bases). Trimming cost V 7 bases and J 4 bases, with 20 bases left between them. The CDR3 covers 15 residues. Germline loops: CDR1 SQVTM, CDR2 ANQGSEA. The DNA for the CDR3 is TGCAGCGCCTCCCCGGGCGGGGGCCCTTACAATGAGCAGTTCTTC. As protein: CSASPGGGPYNEQFF.

This clonotype was counted between two and nine times. This sequence joins TRBV29-1 and TRBJ2-3, with TRBD1 as a possible D gene (5 bases). CDR3 length: 16 amino acids. Trimming removed 5 bases at V and 0 bases at J, with 18 bases between. The germline V gene encodes CDR1 SQVTM and CDR2 ANQGSEA. DNA of the CDR3: TGCAGCGTTAGGGGTCTACGGGCCCGTAGCACAGATACGCAGTATTTT. Protein sequence: CSVRGLRARSTDTQYF.

Of note for this clonotype: The junction and the germline gene differ at one end; a read error may be behind it. This rearrangement joins TRBV12-3 or TRBV12-4 to TRBJ2-3; 8 nucleotides agree with TRBD2. The CDR3 sequence is 16 residues long. The CDR3 DNA is TGTGCCAGCAGTCCCGGGACTAGAGCTAGCACAGATGCGCAGTATTTT. Protein: CASSPGTRASTDAQYF.

The gene calls are TRBV2 and TRBJ2-5; 7 bases align to TRBD1. Unmatched junction bases numbered 3, after V lost 6 bases and J lost 5 bases. Looked up from germline, CDR1 is SNHLY and CDR2 is FYNNEI. This CDR3 is built from 12 residues. The DNA of the CDR3 is TGTGCCAGCAGGGGGACAGCGGAGACCCAGTACTTC. Amino acids: CASRGTAETQYF.

The chain combines TRBV10-3 with TRBJ2-4; the D gene is possibly TRBD1 (6 bases). This CDR3 is 13 amino acids long. Trimming cost V 5 bases and J 5 bases, with 10 bases left between them. Germline CDR1 reads ENHRY; CDR2 reads SYGVKD. This CDR3 is CAISRAGENIQYF. The CDR3 nucleotides are TGTGCCATCAGTAGGGCAGGGGAAAACATTCAGTACTTC.

The V call is TRBV28, the J call TRBJ2-5; possibly TRBD1 or TRBD2 for D (5 bases each). Per the germline V gene, CDR1 is MDHEN and CDR2 is SYDVKM. V lost 6 bases and J lost 8, with 16 bases in between. There are 13 residues in the CDR3. The CDR3 coding sequence is TGTGCCAGCAGGATTCAAAGGGACGTTACCCAGTACTTC. Amino acid sequence: CASRIQRDVTQYF.

V gene TRBV4-1 combines with J gene TRBJ2-5; 9 bases fit TRBD1. Near its end, the DNA agrees better with TRBJ2-7, so the J call may be wrong. The CDR3 has 15 residues. CDR1 MGHRA and CDR2 YSYEKL come from the germline V gene. The CDR3 loop is CASSQEDRGNYEQYF. In DNA, the CDR3 is TGCGCCAGCAGCCAAGAGGACAGGGGCAACTACGAGCAGTACTTC.

V usage is TRBV4-1 and J usage is TRBJ2-1; 9 bases fit TRBD1. The junction had 11 bases not matched to a gene; V was cut back by 0 bases and J by 5 bases. Germline V gene lookup returns CDR1 MGHRA and CDR2 YSYEKL. This CDR3 is 18 amino acids long. The CDR3 sequence is CASSQDSTGGLSDNEQFF. The CDR3 nucleotides are TGCGCCAGCAGCCAAGATTCGACAGGGGGTTTGAGCGACAATGAGCAGTTCTTC.

The rearrangement joins TRBV9 to TRBJ1-5, with a weak D call TRBD1 (6 bases). Germline CDR1 reads SGDLS; CDR2 reads YYNGEE. Trimming removed 4 bases from V and 4 bases from J, with 12 bases in between. The CDR3 runs to 14 residues. CDR3 sequence: CASSPPGANQPQHF. CDR3 DNA: TGTGCCAGCAGCCCGCCGGGGGCGAATCAGCCCCAGCATTTT.

The genes are TRBV19 and TRBJ1-1; 7 nucleotides match TRBD1. This CDR3 contains 15 residues. Germline values: CDR1 LNHDA, CDR2 SQIVND (reference sequence). J gave up 1 base and V 6 bases, and 8 bases lay outside the gene matches. This CDR3 is CASRQAGTANTEAFF. The CDR3, as DNA: TGTGCCAGTAGGCAAGCCGGGACAGCGAACACTGAAGCTTTCTTT.

The sample holds a few counts of this clonotype. CDR3 nucleotides: TGTGCCAGCTCACCGCAGGCCGGGACAGGGTTTTTGGTACCGGCCAAAAACATTCAGTACTTC. This gives the protein CASSPQAGTGFLVPAKNIQYF. The V and J genes are TRBV18 and TRBJ2-4, with 9 bases aligning to TRBD1. The length of the CDR3 is 21 residues. Looked up from germline, CDR1 is KGHSH and CDR2 is LQKENI. The V gene end was trimmed by 3 bases and the J gene end by 1 base; junction bases not matched to a gene: 19.

This clonotype was counted ten times or more. The chain couples TRBV20-1 to TRBJ2-5; D may match TRBD1 or TRBD2 (5 bases each). This CDR3 region has 15 residues. V lost 3 bases, J lost 4 bases, and 18 bases lay in between. Germline CDR1 DFQATT, CDR2 SNEGSKA (reference sequence). The CDR3 spells CSARPSRELRETQYF. The DNA of the CDR3 is TGCAGTGCTAGGCCCAGCAGGGAGTTACGAGAGACCCAGTACTTC.

This clonotype was seen repeatedly, ten times or more. This chain joins TRBV24-1 and TRBJ1-4, with D perhaps TRBD1 (5 bases). This CDR3 has 17 amino acids. Germline assignment: CDR1 KGHDR and CDR2 SFDVKD. With 2 bases removed from V and 5 bases from J, the gap between germline ends came to 17 bases. The CDR3 sequence: CATSDSDIPGKNEKLFF. Here the CDR3 DNA reads TGTGCCACCAGTGATTCGGACATCCCGGGGAAGAATGAAAAACTGTTTTTT.

This clonotype was seen a few times. The V gene is TRBV20-1, the J gene TRBJ1-1; no clear D. V lost 3 bases and J lost 0, with 8 bases in between. CDR3 length: 13 amino acids. CDR1 is DFQATT and CDR2 is SNEGSKA in the germline V gene (reference sequence). The CDR3 DNA reads TGCAGTGCTAGGGGTAGCATGAACACTGAAGCTTTCTTT. Encoded protein: CSARGSMNTEAFF.

A note on this clonotype: Germline and junction disagree at one end, which may indicate a read error. The chain recombines TRBV2 with TRBJ2-1, with unresolved D. This CDR3 is 15 amino acids long. Germline CDR1 and CDR2: SNHLY and FYNNEI. The CDR3 coding sequence is TGTGCCAGCAGGGAAGACATGAGCTCCTACAATGAGCAGTTCTTC. Translation: CASREDMSSYNEQFF.

In its sample, this clonotype was seen a few times. The chain has TRBV2 and TRBJ2-1; no definite D call. The J call may not be correct, given that the DNA end is closer to TRBJ2-7. The CDR3 covers 15 residues. Germline CDR1 and CDR2: SNHLY and FYNNEI. The chain's CDR3 is CASSASRLEWDEQYF. The CDR3, as DNA: TGTGCCAGCAGCGCCTCGAGGTTGGAGTGGGACGAGCAGTACTTC.

The chain couples TRBV29-1 to TRBJ2-5, with 8 bases that match TRBD1. With the DNA end fitting TRBJ2-7 better, the J assignment may be wrong. In germline, CDR1 is SQVTM, CDR2 ANQGSEA. The CDR3 runs to 12 residues. CDR3 sequence (DNA): TGCAGCGTAATGGACAGGGCCTACGAGCAGTACTTC. This translates into CSVMDRAYEQYF.

This clonotype occurred a few times. The rearrangement uses TRBV7-3 and TRBJ1-5, with TRBD1 identical over 7 bases. Germline V gene sequence: CDR1 SGHTA, CDR2 FQGTGA. CDR3 length: 16 amino acids. With 8 bases clipped from V and 0 bases from J, the junction kept 10 bases outside the gene matches. The CDR3 nucleotides are TGTGCCAGCTTCCGGGACAGTCCCTATAGCAATCAGCCCCAGCATTTT. The encoded protein is CASFRDSPYSNQPQHF.

The chain links TRBV9 to TRBJ2-5; 9 bases fit TRBD2. CDR1 SGDLS and CDR2 YYNGEE come from the germline V gene. The CDR3 consists of 19 residues. Germline trimming cut 4 bases from V and 2 bases from J; bases unmatched to any gene: 18. CDR3 sequence: CASSPGGLAGGLGQETQYF. The CDR3 DNA reads as TGTGCCAGCAGCCCAGGAGGACTGGCGGGAGGGTTGGGACAAGAGACCCAGTACTTC.

This clonotype was recorded a few times. This chain connects TRBV4-3 to TRBJ2-3; D possibly corresponds to TRBD1 (6 bases). The CDR3 consists of 15 residues. Looked up from germline, CDR1 is LGHNA and CDR2 is YSLEER. Trimming took off 3 bases at V and 2 bases at J, with 12 bases between the two ends. CDR3 in amino acids: CASSHQQGPTDTQYF. CDR3 nucleotide sequence: TGCGCCAGCAGCCACCAACAGGGCCCCACAGATACGCAGTATTTT.

This chain joins TRBV5-1 and TRBJ2-2, with a tentative D call TRBD2 (5 bases). CDR1 is SGHRS, CDR2 YFSETQ, per germline. Trimming left V 0 bases short and J 7 bases short, with 7 bases between. CDR3 length: 13 residues. The CDR3 protein is CASSLVRGGELFF. The CDR3 DNA sequence: TGCGCCAGCAGCTTGGTCCGGGGCGGGGAGCTGTTTTTT. Variable domain in full (rest from reference TRBV5-1 and TRBJ2-2): KAGVTQTPRYLIKTRGQQVTLSCSPISGHRSVSWYQQTPGQGLQFLFEYFSETQRNKGNFPGRFSGRQFSNSRSEMNVSTLELGDSALYLCASSLVRGGELFFGEGSRLTVL.

The V and J genes are TRBV5-1 and TRBJ2-3; 9 bases map to TRBD1. This CDR3 has 14 amino acids. V was clipped by 4 bases and J by 6 bases; unmatched bases: 6. Germline loops: CDR1 SGHRS, CDR2 YFSETQ. CDR3 residues: CASSVGQGMDTQYF. As DNA, the CDR3 is TGCGCCAGCAGCGTGGGACAGGGTATGGATACGCAGTATTTT. The complete variable domain, with remaining parts taken from reference TRBV5-1 and TRBJ2-3, reads KAGVTQTPRYLIKTRGQQVTLSCSPISGHRSVSWYQQTPGQGLQFLFEYFSETQRNKGNFPGRFSGRQFSNSRSEMNVSTLELGDSALYLCASSVGQGMDTQYFGPGTRLTVL.

The DNA of the CDR3 is TGTGCCAGCAGAGGACAGGAACGCAGCTATGGCTACACCTTC. Protein product: CASRGQERSYGYTF. V usage is TRBV2 and J usage is TRBJ1-2, with 7 bases aligning to TRBD1. This CDR3 is built from 14 residues. The J segment lost 4 bases and the V segment lost 6 bases, leaving 8 bases of the junction unmatched. Germline values: CDR1 SNHLY, CDR2 FYNNEI.

On this clonotype: This is likely a read error, given that the CDR3 carries no conserved phenylalanine or tryptophan at its end. The chain couples TRBV20-1 to TRBJ1-1; 8 nucleotides align to TRBD1. The CDR3 is made up of 12 amino acids. Germline V CDR1 and CDR2: DFQATT, SNEGSKA (reference sequence). Losses at the gene ends were 6 bases for V and 5 bases for J; bases not matched to a gene: 5. CDR3 DNA: TGCAGTGCGGAGTGGACAGGGACTGAAGCTTTCCTT. Amino acid sequence: CSAEWTGTEAFL.